This T cell receptor beta chain was found in a study of CD8 T cell repertoires and HIV-1 epitope variants. The wider study: Separate wells received one of Twenty-five Gag or Nef variant peptides. Tested: three Gag epitope families, Nef HW9 and YT9. IL-2, IL-7 and IL-15 were added on days 3 and 7 of approximately 10-day cultures.

A word on this clone: Its antigen is unidentified.

The V gene's germline CDR1 is SGHRS and CDR2 YFSETQ. This CDR3 contains 13 residues. Trimming took off 8 bases at V and 7 bases at J, with 16 bases between the two ends. Study-level points and caveats: Nef KF9 drew several clonotypes and HW9 one, without TAALDMSHF responses.

Profiled with immunoSEQ multiplex PCR; TCRdb holds only in-frame clones, not every one. The table lists thousands of clones, about 63% of them singletons. The clonotype comes from a male donor with HIV. The sample consisted of cultured CD8+ T cells derived from PBMCs. This chain joins TRBV5-1 and TRBJ1-3, with D perhaps matching TRBD1 (6 bases). CDR3 protein: CASRDTERNTIYF. The CDR3 DNA is TGCGCCAGTAGGGACACTGAAAGGAACACCATATATTTT.